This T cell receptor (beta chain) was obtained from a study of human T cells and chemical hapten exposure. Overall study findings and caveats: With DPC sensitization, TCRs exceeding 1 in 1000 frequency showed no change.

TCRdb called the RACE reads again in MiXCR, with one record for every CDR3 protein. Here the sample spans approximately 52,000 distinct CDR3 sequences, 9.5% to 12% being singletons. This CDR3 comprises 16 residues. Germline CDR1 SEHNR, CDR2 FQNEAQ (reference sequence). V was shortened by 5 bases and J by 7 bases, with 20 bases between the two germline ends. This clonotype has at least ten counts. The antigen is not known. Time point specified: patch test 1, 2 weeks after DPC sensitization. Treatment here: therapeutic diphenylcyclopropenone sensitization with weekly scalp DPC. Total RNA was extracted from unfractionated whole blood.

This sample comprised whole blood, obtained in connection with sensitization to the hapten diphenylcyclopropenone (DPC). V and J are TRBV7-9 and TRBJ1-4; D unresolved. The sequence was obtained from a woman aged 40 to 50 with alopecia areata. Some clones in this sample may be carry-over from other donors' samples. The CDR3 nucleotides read TGTGCCAGCAGCGTACGACAAGCGGGTTTTGGTGAAAAACTGTTTTTT. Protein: CASSVRQAGFGEKLFF.